The 12 T cell receptor beta chains below come from one sample, sequenced in a study of blood T cell repertoires in COVID-19 (dated by TCRdb to the early 2020s). The library was built by means of the immunoSEQ multiplex PCR assay. TCRdb holds this immuneACCESS table with in-frame rearrangements only. Some clones are missing; in checked studies, unresolved V genes explain under half, and the rest has no known cause. Recorded for this sample are 150,000 or so clones; 80% to 90% of them occurred a single time. The ten top clones hold roughly an eighth of the sample. The material sequenced was peripheral blood. The receptor source for this set is a young man with COVID-19, enrolled during active disease.

About this clone: The germline gene is not matched at one end of the junction; a read error may be the cause. CDR3 nucleotides: TGTGCCTGGAGGGGTGGATCAGGGGAGTTCGGAAAACTGCTTTTT. It is translated as CAWRGGSGEFGKLLF. The rearrangement uses TRBV30 and TRBJ1-4; maybe TRBD1 (6 bases). CDR1 is GTSNPN, CDR2 SVGIG, per germline (reference sequence). The CDR3 covers 15 residues.

This rearrangement joins TRBV4-3 to TRBJ2-5, with 7 bases identical to TRBD1. CDR1 is LGHNA and CDR2 is YSLEER in the germline V gene. Unmatched junction bases numbered 4, after V lost 5 bases and J lost 4 bases. The CDR3 length is 13 residues. The CDR3 coding sequence is TGCGCCAGCAGCAGATACAGGGGAGAGACCCAGTACTTC. It translates to CASSRYRGETQYF.

This rearrangement joins TRBV2 to TRBJ2-5, with 8 positions matching TRBD2. Unmatched junction bases numbered 15, after V lost 8 bases and J lost 4 bases. CDR1 is SNHLY and CDR2 is FYNNEI in the germline V gene. The CDR3 extends over 16 amino acids. CDR3 DNA sequence: TGTGCCAGCCGCTTAGGAGACGGGAGGGCCGGAGAGACCCAGTACTTC. Its translation is CASRLGDGRAGETQYF. The variable domain in full, with the rest retrieved from reference TRBV2 and TRBJ2-5, is EPEVTQTPSHQVTQMGQEVILRCVPISNHLYFYWYRQILGQKVEFLVSFYNNEISEKSEIFDDQFSVERPDGSNFTLKIRSTKLEDSAMYFCASRLGDGRAGETQYFGPGTRLLVL.

CDR3 sequence: CASSLGLAVQTFYEQYF. The CDR3 DNA reads as TGCGCCAGCAGTTTGGGACTAGCGGTCCAGACTTTCTACGAGCAGTACTTC. The rearrangement links TRBV10-1 to TRBJ2-7; 11 bases match TRBD2. CDR3 size: 17 residues. With 5 bases clipped from V and 3 bases from J, the junction kept 12 bases outside the gene matches. Germline assignment: CDR1 WNHNN and CDR2 SYGVQD (reference sequence).

A single count supports this clone. The DNA of the CDR3 is TGTGCCAGCAGGTTAGGGGGGACAGGGGCCTACGAGCAGTACTTC. This translates into CASRLGGTGAYEQYF. V gene TRBV5-5 combines with J gene TRBJ2-7, with 10 bases lining up with TRBD1. V dropped 5 bases and J dropped 2; count of bases not matched to a gene: 7. Germline V gives CDR1 SGHKS, CDR2 YYEKEE (reference sequence). The CDR3 is 15 amino acids.

A few counts support this clone. The genes are TRBV27 and TRBJ2-7; TRBD2 is a possible D gene (5 bases). The V end lost 2 bases, the J end lost 3 bases, and 8 bases lay between the germline ends. CDR1 MNHEY and CDR2 SMNVEV come from the germline V gene (reference sequence). The CDR3 loop spans 13 amino acids. The CDR3 loop is CASSLGLNYEQYF. In DNA form, the CDR3 reads TGTGCCAGCAGTTTAGGACTGAACTACGAGCAGTACTTC.

The chain couples TRBV7-8 to TRBJ1-5; TRBD1 matches at 7 bases. J lost 7 bases, V lost 5 bases, and 5 bases had no gene match. The CDR3 runs to 13 residues. Per the germline V gene, CDR1 is SGHVS and CDR2 is FQNEAQ. The CDR3 sequence: CASSQDRAQPQHF. The CDR3 nucleotides read TGTGCCAGCAGCCAAGACAGGGCGCAGCCCCAGCATTTT.

This sequence joins TRBV25-1 and TRBJ1-1, with a weak D call TRBD1 (5 bases). Trimming removed 5 bases at V and 0 bases at J, with 10 bases between. Germline CDR1 reads MGHDK; CDR2 reads SYGVNS. CDR3 length: 14 residues. The CDR3 loop is CASSPRQLNTEAFF. The CDR3 bases are TGTGCCAGCAGTCCAAGACAGTTGAACACTGAAGCTTTCTTT.

A word on this clone: The junction shows a germline mismatch at one end, possibly a read error. CDR3 coding DNA: TGTGCCAGTAGTACGGGCTGGAGGGCCGGGGAAAAACTGCTTTTT. Translated: CASSTGWRAGEKLLF. The V and J genes are TRBV19 and TRBJ1-4; D not certain. This CDR3 has 15 amino acids. CDR1 is LNHDA, CDR2 SQIVND, per germline (reference sequence).

Comment on this clone: The DNA is left out, because the CDR3 cannot be placed on it with certainty; the CDR3 is given as TCRdb lists it. This chain joins TRBV28 and TRBJ1-4. Germline CDR1 is MDHEN and CDR2 is SYDVKM. The CDR3 spans 17 residues, counting both ends. CDR3 sequence reads: CASSLFWGGGSNEKLLF.

The chain joins TRBV4-3 to TRBJ2-1; 10 bases line up with TRBD2. The CDR3 totals 15 residues. The germline V gene has CDR1 LGHNA and CDR2 YSLEER. V shed 1 base, J shed 10 bases, and the junction held 7 bases outside the gene matches. As DNA, the CDR3 is TGCGCCAGCAGCCAAGCTTGGACTAGCGGCACCGAGCAGTTCTTC. The encoded protein is CASSQAWTSGTEQFF.

J is TRBJ2-7 and V is TRBV2; D gene ambiguous. Germline loops: CDR1 SNHLY, CDR2 FYNNEI. There are 10 residues in the CDR3. V lost 9 bases, J lost 4 bases, and 7 bases lay in between. This CDR3 reads CASSLYEQYF. CDR3 in DNA: TGTGCCAGTTCGTTATACGAGCAGTACTTC.